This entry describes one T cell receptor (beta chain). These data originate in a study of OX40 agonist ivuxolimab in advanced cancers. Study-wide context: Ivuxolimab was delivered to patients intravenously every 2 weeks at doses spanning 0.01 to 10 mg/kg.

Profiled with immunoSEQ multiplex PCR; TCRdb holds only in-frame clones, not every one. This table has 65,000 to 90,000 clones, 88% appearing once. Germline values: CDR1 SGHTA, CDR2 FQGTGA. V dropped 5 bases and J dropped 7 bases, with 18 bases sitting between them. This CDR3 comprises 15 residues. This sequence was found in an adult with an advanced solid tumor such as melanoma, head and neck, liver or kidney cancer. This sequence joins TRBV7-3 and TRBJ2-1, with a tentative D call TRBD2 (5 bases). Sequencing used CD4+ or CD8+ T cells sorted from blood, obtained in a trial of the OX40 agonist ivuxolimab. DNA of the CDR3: TGTGCCAGCAGCCCCGGAGGACTGCCTGGGAATGAGCAGTTCTTC. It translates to CASSPGGLPGNEQFF.